Following are 18 T cell receptor beta chains from one sample sequenced in a study of blood T cell repertoires in COVID-19. Only in-frame clones appear in the TCRdb table, and some are missing; sequencing was by immunoSEQ multiplex PCR. The table records 100,000 to 150,000 clones, 88% of them present only once. The material sequenced was peripheral blood. Receptors were obtained from a human donor in a cohort sampled during active COVID-19.

This clone has just one count. This may be a read error, as it is one base from a much larger clone. The sample has other DNA sequences that encode this CDR3 too. The chain links TRBV7-7 to TRBJ2-2, with TRBD2 matching over 10 bases. The CDR3 contains 16 residues. Germline values: CDR1 SSHAT, CDR2 FNYEAQ (reference sequence). For the CDR3, the DNA is TGTGCTAGCAGCTTATCCGGGACTAGCGTCACCGGGGAGCTGTTTTTT. Its translation: CASSLSGTSVTGELFF.

This clone was seen more than once but under ten times. The gene calls are TRBV28 and TRBJ1-5; 10 bases are shared with TRBD1. J was trimmed by 7 bases and V by 5 bases; bases with no gene match: 14. CDR1 and CDR2 (germline): MDHEN, SYDVKM. CDR3 length: 17 amino acids. The CDR3 DNA follows: TGTGCCAGCAGTCGACAGGGGGCGATTATCGGCGAGCAGCCCCAGCATTTT. Its translation: CASSRQGAIIGEQPQHF.

The rearrangement joins TRBV4-1 to TRBJ2-3, with 8 bases fitting TRBD2. Looked up from germline, CDR1 is MGHRA and CDR2 is YSYEKL. The J segment lost 2 bases and the V segment lost 1 base, leaving 11 bases of the junction unmatched. The CDR3 has 18 amino acids. The CDR3 is CASSQVAGRGRLTDTQYF. As DNA, the CDR3 is TGCGCCAGCAGCCAAGTCGCCGGGAGGGGTCGACTCACAGATACGCAGTATTTT.

The count of this clone is one. Other DNA sequences of this sample code for an identical CDR3. V usage is TRBV4-2 and J usage is TRBJ2-1, with 8 bases identical to TRBD2. Unmatched junction bases numbered 3, after V lost 0 bases and J lost 5 bases. Germline V gene sequence: CDR1 LGHNA, CDR2 YNFKEQ. CDR3 length equals 15 residues. The DNA for the CDR3 is TGTGCCAGCAGCCAAGATGGCGGGAGGCACAATGAGCAGTTCTTC. Translation: CASSQDGGRHNEQFF.

This clone was counted only a few times. The CDR3 loop is CASSSGQGIYNEQFF. The CDR3 DNA follows: TGCGCCAGCAGCTCGGGACAGGGGATATACAATGAGCAGTTCTTC. The genes are TRBV5-1 and TRBJ2-1; 10 bases agree with TRBD1. Looked up from germline, CDR1 is SGHRS and CDR2 is YFSETQ. This CDR3 has 15 residues. With 3 bases clipped from V and 4 bases from J, the junction kept 4 bases outside the gene matches.

This chain uses TRBV15 with TRBJ2-5, with TRBD2 identical over 7 bases. V gave up 0 bases and J gave up 0 bases; unmatched junction bases: 1. Looked up from germline, CDR1 is LNHNV and CDR2 is YYDKDF (reference sequence). The CDR3 is 15 amino acids. CDR3 bases: TGTGCCACCAGCAGAGATCGGGGGGACCAAGAGACCCAGTACTTC. This codes for CATSRDRGDQETQYF. Full variable domain (rest looked up from reference TRBV15 and TRBJ2-5): DAMVIQNPRYQVTQFGKPVTLSCSQTLNHNVMYWYQQKSSQAPKLLFHYYDKDFNNEADTPDNFQSRRPNTSFCFLDIRSPGLGDTAMYLCATSRDRGDQETQYFGPGTRLLVL.

Only a few counts were recorded for this clone. V gene TRBV20-1 combines with J gene TRBJ2-7; a weak D match, TRBD1 (6 bases). CDR1 and CDR2 (germline): DFQATT, SNEGSKA (reference sequence). This CDR3 has 11 amino acids. Deletions cut 2 bases from V and 6 bases from J, with 8 bases between. CDR3 sequence (DNA): TGCAGTGCTAGAACAGGGTTCGAGCAGTACTTC. The encoded protein is CSARTGFEQYF.

The gene calls are TRBV6-4 and TRBJ2-3, with D unresolved. The CDR3 loop spans 14 amino acids. The V and J ends lost 4 bases and 0 bases respectively, with 8 bases between them. Germline-derived CDR1 and CDR2 are MRHNA and SNTAGT. The CDR3 sequence is CASSVASSTDTQYF. CDR3 sequence (DNA): TGTGCCAGCAGTGTGGCATCTAGCACAGATACGCAGTATTTT.

J is TRBJ2-7 and V is TRBV9, with 9 positions matching TRBD1. The CDR3 sequence is 13 residues long. Germline CDR1 reads SGDLS; CDR2 reads YYNGEE. The V and J ends lost 5 bases and 1 base, in that order; junction bases with no gene match: 1. The chain's CDR3 is CASSGTGSYEQYF. As DNA, the CDR3 is TGTGCCAGCAGTGGGACAGGGTCCTACGAGCAGTACTTC.

V and J are TRBV28 and TRBJ2-1; TRBD2 matches at 9 bases. The CDR3 has 15 residues. The V gene's germline CDR1 is MDHEN and CDR2 SYDVKM. V lost 5 bases, J lost 6 bases, and 8 bases stayed unmatched. The CDR3 nucleotides read TGTGCCAGCAGTCGAGGGACTAGCTTTGGCAATGAGCAGTTCTTC. Translating gives CASSRGTSFGNEQFF.

V gene TRBV10-3 combines with J gene TRBJ2-1, with 7 bases that match TRBD2. The CDR3 loop spans 16 amino acids. Germline CDR1 is ENHRY and CDR2 is SYGVKD. V lost 5 bases and J lost 7; bases outside the gene matches: 14. The CDR3: CAISPDGAGVRNEQFF. The CDR3 DNA sequence: TGTGCCATCAGTCCAGACGGGGCGGGAGTACGGAATGAGCAGTTCTTC.

The chain links TRBV6-1 to TRBJ1-5, with TRBD1 identical over 7 bases. Germline V lookup: CDR1 MNHNS, CDR2 SASEGT. V dropped 2 bases and J dropped 4; count of bases not matched to a gene: 8. The CDR3 runs to 16 residues. The CDR3 DNA is TGTGCCAGCAGTGAAAGGGGGCCCGAACTGAATCAGCCCCAGCATTTT. It codes for CASSERGPELNQPQHF.

J is TRBJ1-1 and V is TRBV11-2; D is unclear. CDR1 SGHAT and CDR2 FQNNGV come from the germline V gene. This CDR3 is 13 amino acids long. With 2 bases removed from V and 7 bases from J, the gap between germline ends came to 11 bases. The CDR3 region is CASSLMRTGEAFF. CDR3 nucleotide sequence: TGTGCCAGCAGCTTAATGCGTACCGGTGAAGCTTTCTTT.

This chain joins TRBV3-1 (or the pseudogene TRBV3-2) and TRBJ2-1, with 14 positions matching TRBD2. CDR3 size: 17 residues. V dropped 1 base and J dropped 5; count of bases not matched to a gene: 4. Germline V gene lookup returns CDR1 LGHDT and CDR2 YNNKEL (reference sequence). The CDR3 sequence: CASSQGLAGGPNNEQFF. CDR3 in DNA: TGTGCCAGCAGCCAAGGACTAGCGGGGGGGCCAAACAATGAGCAGTTCTTC.

The chain carries TRBV12-3 or TRBV12-4 and TRBJ1-6, with a possible D match to TRBD1 (5 bases). V was pared by 6 bases and J by 10 bases, with 13 bases between. CDR3 length: 13 amino acids. Written as DNA, the CDR3 is TGTGCCAGCAGCGTCGGGGGGAGCTCACCCCTCCACTTT. This sequence encodes CASSVGGSSPLHF.

This chain uses TRBV19 with TRBJ1-1; D is possibly TRBD1 (5 bases). The CDR3 spans 15 residues. CDR1 is LNHDA and CDR2 is SQIVND in the germline V gene (reference sequence). V was pared by 3 bases and J by 0 bases, with 11 bases between. CDR3 nucleotides: TGTGCCAGTAGTATCTCTCAGGGCCTGAACACTGAAGCTTTCTTT. This gives the protein CASSISQGLNTEAFF. Together with reference TRBV19 and TRBJ1-1, the CDR3 gives the full variable domain: DGGITQSPKYLFRKEGQNVTLSCEQNLNHDAMYWYRQDPGQGLRLIYYSQIVNDFQKGDIAEGYSVSREKKESFPLTVTSAQKNPTAFYLCASSISQGLNTEAFFGQGTRLTVV.

The chain has TRBV5-1 and TRBJ1-1; a possible D gene is TRBD1 (6 bases). Trimming pared 0 bases from V and 1 base from J, leaving 7 bases between. The CDR3 totals 14 residues. Germline CDR1 SGHRS, CDR2 YFSETQ. CDR3 in DNA: TGCGCCAGCAGCTTGGCCAGGGGGAACACTGAAGCTTTCTTT. This gives the protein CASSLARGNTEAFF.

This clone was seen only a few times. Other DNA sequences in this sample translate to the same CDR3. This sequence joins TRBV12-3 or TRBV12-4 and TRBJ1-1, with D possibly being TRBD1 (5 bases). The CDR3 sequence is 13 residues long. The ends were cut back, 3 bases at V and 4 bases at J, with 9 bases in the middle. CDR3 sequence reads: CASSLGGGTEAFF. CDR3 bases: TGTGCCAGCAGTTTGGGGGGGGGCACTGAAGCTTTCTTT.